Below, 27 T cell receptor beta chains from the same sample are listed, as sequenced in a study of cytomegalovirus exposure and HLA in healthy donors. Use of 60 Vbeta and 13 Jbeta primers characterized the PCR. Here immunoSEQ multiplex PCR was the method, and the copy in TCRdb shows in-frame clones only, minus some. The sample includes approximately 190,000 clones, about 80% of them seen just once. Sequencing used PBMCs. All receptors derive from a woman aged 45-60 years in good health and CMV-seropositive.

This chain links TRBV19 with TRBJ2-3, with TRBD2 as a possible D gene (6 bases). The V end was cut by 10 bases, the J end by 5 bases, with 25 bases between. The germline V gene has CDR1 LNHDA and CDR2 SQIVND (reference sequence). The CDR3 length is 16 residues. CDR3 loop: CATKNPASESLDTQYF. As DNA, the CDR3 is TGTGCCACTAAAAACCCGGCTAGCGAATCTCTAGATACGCAGTATTTT. Combining the CDR3 with reference TRBV19 and TRBJ2-3 gives the whole variable domain DGGITQSPKYLFRKEGQNVTLSCEQNLNHDAMYWYRQDPGQGLRLIYYSQIVNDFQKGDIAEGYSVSREKKESFPLTVTSAQKNPTAFYLCATKNPASESLDTQYFGPGTRLTVL.

This clone was detected only a few times. The chain has TRBV2 and TRBJ2-7; D is ambiguous. The V gene lost 5 bases and the J gene lost 3 bases, with 5 bases spanning the gap. Germline V gene lookup returns CDR1 SNHLY and CDR2 FYNNEI. The CDR3 totals 11 residues. The CDR3 DNA follows: TGTGCCAGCAGTCGTAACTACGAGCAGTACTTC. Its protein product is CASSRNYEQYF.

CDR3 in DNA: TGTGCCAGCAGTGCAGGGGCTGGGTATGGCTACACCTTC. It encodes CASSAGAGYGYTF. The genes are TRBV2 and TRBJ1-2, with a tentative D call TRBD1 (6 bases). Trimming took 4 bases from V and 5 from J, leaving 11 bases between them. This CDR3 has 13 amino acids. CDR1 is SNHLY, CDR2 FYNNEI, per germline.

The chain has TRBV29-1 and TRBJ2-3; 10 bases match TRBD1. This CDR3 contains 13 residues. Germline CDR1 is SQVTM and CDR2 is ANQGSEA. V shed 4 bases and J 3 bases; nucleotides not matched to a gene: 1. The CDR3 DNA reads as TGCAGCGTTGCGGGACAGGGGACAGATACGCAGTATTTT. It is translated as CSVAGQGTDTQYF.

The chain couples TRBV5-1 to TRBJ1-1, with 8 bases identical to TRBD1. V lost 3 bases and J lost 1; bases outside the gene matches: 8. The V gene's germline CDR1 is SGHRS and CDR2 YFSETQ. This CDR3 has 16 amino acids. The CDR3 reads CASSSGQGLGNTEAFF. The CDR3 DNA is TGCGCCAGCAGCTCCGGACAGGGATTGGGGAACACTGAAGCTTTCTTT.

The chain employs TRBV10-2 and TRBJ1-5; maybe TRBD1 (5 bases). Germline V gives CDR1 WSHSY, CDR2 SAAADI. The length of the CDR3 is 15 residues. V was shortened by 0 bases and J by 7 bases, with 13 bases between the two germline ends. This chain's CDR3 is CASSESNPGPQPQHF. CDR3 DNA sequence: TGCGCCAGCAGTGAGTCGAATCCAGGGCCCCAGCCCCAGCATTTT.

The chain carries TRBV6-1 and TRBJ2-1, with TRBD2 matching over 11 bases. Germline CDR1 MNHNS, CDR2 SASEGT. The CDR3 spans 14 residues. With V trimmed by 10 bases and J by 9 bases, 11 bases remained unmatched. Here the CDR3 reads CATLVTSGVGEQFF. CDR3 bases: TGTGCCACCTTAGTGACTAGCGGGGTTGGTGAGCAGTTCTTC.

The gene calls are TRBV4-3 and TRBJ2-7; D remains ambiguous. This CDR3 contains 16 residues. V gave up 0 bases and J gave up 6 bases, with 18 bases separating them. Germline loops: CDR1 LGHNA, CDR2 YSLEER. CDR3: CASSQDTGRPLSEQYF. The CDR3 nucleotides read TGCGCCAGCAGCCAAGATACGGGTCGCCCCCTTTCCGAGCAGTACTTC.

There are a few counts of this clone. The chain is built from TRBV5-1 and TRBJ1-1; 8 bases align to TRBD1. The CDR3 consists of 15 residues. Germline V CDR1 and CDR2: SGHRS, YFSETQ. Trimming removed 5 bases from V and 0 bases from J; junction bases left unmatched: 6. The CDR3 protein is CASRKQGGMNTEAFF. For the CDR3, the DNA is TGCGCCAGCAGGAAACAGGGGGGAATGAACACTGAAGCTTTCTTT. Full variable domain (missing parts from reference TRBV5-1 and TRBJ1-1): KAGVTQTPRYLIKTRGQQVTLSCSPISGHRSVSWYQQTPGQGLQFLFEYFSETQRNKGNFPGRFSGRQFSNSRSEMNVSTLELGDSALYLCASRKQGGMNTEAFFGQGTRLTVV.

The chain employs TRBV2 and TRBJ1-2, with D possibly TRBD1 on 6 matching bases. The length of the CDR3 is 13 residues. The ends were cut back, 6 bases at V and 6 bases at J, with 14 bases in the middle. Germline V gene data show CDR1 as SNHLY and CDR2 as FYNNEI. The CDR3 coding sequence is TGTGCCAGCAGGGAACAGGGTTATGATGGCTACACCTTC. It translates to CASREQGYDGYTF.

The genes are TRBV5-1 and TRBJ2-7; maybe TRBD2 (7 bases). The CDR3 loop spans 17 amino acids. Trimming stripped 2 bases from V and 4 bases from J, with 22 bases between. Germline CDR1 SGHRS, CDR2 YFSETQ. CDR3 sequence: CASSFGRTTQGGYEQYF. CDR3 in DNA: TGCGCCAGCAGCTTCGGGAGGACGACACAGGGTGGTTACGAGCAGTACTTC.

V gene TRBV7-9 combines with J gene TRBJ2-2; 10 nucleotides match TRBD1. CDR3 length: 16 amino acids. In germline, CDR1 is SEHNR, CDR2 FQNEAQ (reference sequence). With V trimmed by 1 base and J by 7 bases, 6 bases remained unmatched. CDR3 in DNA: TGTGCCAGCAGCTTAGTCGGGACAGGGGCGATCGGGGAGCTGTTTTTT. Its protein product is CASSLVGTGAIGELFF.

CDR3 protein: CASRPGEWGEQYF. CDR3 bases: TGTGCCAGCAGGCCGGGGGAATGGGGCGAGCAGTACTTC. The chain carries TRBV6-1 and TRBJ2-7; D perhaps matches TRBD2 (6 bases). The germline gives CDR1 MNHNS, CDR2 SASEGT. The CDR3 loop spans 13 amino acids. Trimming left V 6 bases short and J 6 bases short, with 15 bases between.

The rearrangement links TRBV15 to TRBJ1-2; no reliable D call. Germline CDR1 and CDR2: LNHNV and YYDKDF (reference sequence). The V end was cut by 0 bases, the J end by 8 bases, with 13 bases between. This CDR3 contains 14 residues. The CDR3 bases are TGTGCCACCAGCAGAGATCCATCGGGAGGCGGCTACACCTTC. This translates into CATSRDPSGGGYTF.

The count of this clone is one. This chain joins TRBV6-5 and TRBJ1-1; perhaps TRBD1 as D (5 bases). V was shortened by 7 bases and J by 5 bases, with 14 bases between the two germline ends. The CDR3 totals 13 residues. The germline V gene encodes CDR1 MNHEY and CDR2 SVGAGI. The CDR3 region is CASTNGGGTEAFF. The CDR3, as DNA: TGTGCCAGCACCAACGGGGGGGGAACTGAAGCTTTCTTT.

The chain joins TRBV11-3 to TRBJ2-3; 12 bases match TRBD1. The CDR3 runs to 15 residues. The germline CDR1 and CDR2 sequences are SGHNT and YENEEA. Trimming cost V 5 bases and J 2 bases; bases outside gene matches: 2. CDR3 loop: CASSQGQGATDTQYF. In nucleotides, the CDR3 is TGTGCCAGCAGCCAGGGACAGGGGGCCACAGATACGCAGTATTTT.

The chain is built from TRBV19 and TRBJ2-1; D remains ambiguous. The germline gives CDR1 LNHDA, CDR2 SQIVND (reference sequence). The CDR3 consists of 13 residues. The V and J ends lost 5 bases and 7 bases respectively, with 12 bases between them. Here the CDR3 reads CASSPRIQNEQFF. CDR3 nucleotide sequence: TGTGCCAGTAGTCCCCGAATTCAGAATGAGCAGTTCTTC.

The CDR3 sequence: CASSPIMVGGSSYNEQFF. CDR3 in DNA: TGTGCCAGCAGCCCAATAATGGTGGGGGGGAGCTCCTACAATGAGCAGTTCTTC. The rearrangement joins TRBV4-2 to TRBJ2-1, with TRBD2 identical over 7 bases. Unmatched junction bases numbered 12, after V lost 4 bases and J lost 0 bases. The CDR3 consists of 18 residues. The V gene's germline CDR1 is LGHNA and CDR2 YNFKEQ.

On this clone: A read error may account for a junction end that differs from germline. V is TRBV7-9 and J is TRBJ1-1, with no clear D. This CDR3 comprises 12 residues. The germline CDR1 and CDR2 sequences are SEHNR and FQNEAQ (reference sequence). For the CDR3, the DNA is TGTTCCAGCACTCCGGGGATGGCTGAAGCTTTCTTT. This encodes CSSTPGMAEAFF.

This chain connects TRBV30 to TRBJ2-2; TRBD1 is a possible D gene (5 bases). This CDR3 is 14 amino acids long. CDR1 is GTSNPN, CDR2 SVGIG, per germline (reference sequence). Trimming left V 4 bases short and J 0 bases short, with 9 bases between. The CDR3 nucleotides are TGTGCCTGGAACAGGCAGTCGAACACCGGGGAGCTGTTTTTT. It is translated as CAWNRQSNTGELFF.

This clone was recorded a few times. The CDR3 DNA reads as TGTGCCAGCAGTGACGGGCAGGGGGCTTCCGCCAGCGACGAGCAGTACTTC. Translated: CASSDGQGASASDEQYF. V is TRBV2 and J is TRBJ2-7, with 8 bases lining up with TRBD1. Per the germline V gene, CDR1 is SNHLY and CDR2 is FYNNEI. CDR3 length: 17 amino acids. V gave up 3 bases and J gave up 5 bases; unmatched junction bases: 15.

This clone appeared a few times. This chain uses TRBV2 with TRBJ2-3; D remains unclear. V shed 8 bases and J shed 0 bases, with 12 bases lying between them. CDR3 size: 14 residues. Per the germline V gene, CDR1 is SNHLY and CDR2 is FYNNEI. The CDR3 region has the DNA TGTGCCAGCTATAGCCTATCGAGCACAGATACGCAGTATTTT. Amino acid sequence: CASYSLSSTDTQYF.

This clone appeared a single time. This sequence joins TRBV5-6 and TRBJ1-3; no definite D call. The CDR3 covers 14 residues. Germline V gene sequence: CDR1 SGHDT, CDR2 YYEEEE. The germline V and J ends were trimmed by 2 bases and 6 bases, with 12 bases remaining between them. CDR3 DNA: TGTGCCAGCAGCTTAGAGGGCTTTGCAAACACCATATATTTT. Translating it yields CASSLEGFANTIYF. Looking up the rest from reference TRBV5-6 and TRBJ1-3 gives the full variable domain: DAGVTQSPTHLIKTRGQQVTLRCSPKSGHDTVSWYQQALGQGPQFIFQYYEEEERQRGNFPDRFSGHQFPNYSSELNVNALLLGDSALYLCASSLEGFANTIYFGEGSWLTVV.

V is TRBV6-5 and J is TRBJ1-5; 7 nucleotides align to TRBD1. V was clipped by 2 bases and J by 11 bases; unmatched bases: 3. CDR1 is MNHEY, CDR2 SVGAGI, per germline. The CDR3 contains 12 residues. The CDR3 DNA sequence: TGTGCCAGCAGTTACCCAGGACAGGCCCAGCATTTT. Translation: CASSYPGQAQHF.

The chain has TRBV11-3 and TRBJ1-5, with D perhaps matching TRBD1 (5 bases). The CDR3 has 13 amino acids. Trimming removed 8 bases at V and 1 base at J, with 9 bases between. In germline, CDR1 is SGHNT, CDR2 YENEEA. CDR3 nucleotide sequence: TGTGCCAGCCTGGGGCGGAGCAATCAGCCCCAGCATTTT. Protein: CASLGRSNQPQHF.

The chain has TRBV7-2 and TRBJ2-1; 8 bases fit TRBD1. Looked up from germline, CDR1 is SGHTA and CDR2 is FQGNSA. The CDR3 covers 16 residues. The V segment lost 5 bases and the J segment 0 bases; nucleotides outside the gene matches: 6. The DNA of the CDR3 is TGTGCCAGCAGCATAACCGGGACAGGCTCCTACAATGAGCAGTTCTTC. This codes for CASSITGTGSYNEQFF.

The gene calls are TRBV6-5 and TRBJ2-7; 8 bases agree with TRBD2. The germline gives CDR1 MNHEY, CDR2 SVGAGI. The CDR3 runs 13 residues. V gave up 9 bases and J gave up 0 bases; unmatched junction bases: 4. Here the CDR3 reads CASTSGSSYEQYF. CDR3 bases: TGTGCCAGTACTAGCGGTAGCTCCTACGAGCAGTACTTC.